This record concerns one TCR beta chain sequence. Per the original methods: Amplification from reference gene primers served as the basis for estimated nucleated cell counts. Assay used: immunoSEQ multiplex PCR; TCRdb lists only in-frame clones, some missing. V, J and clone size reflect that table, while D and trimming were determined from the DNA. The data show about 150,000 clones, 65% to 80% seen once. This entry belongs to a study of blood T cell repertoires in COVID-19. Study-wide context: The cDNA or gDNA used as material had been derived from T cells, B-cell-depleted T cells, or PBMCs.

This CDR3 contains 13 residues. V lost 6 bases, J lost 2 bases, and 9 bases lay in between. The V gene's germline CDR1 is MNHEY and CDR2 SVGEGT. In assigning cohorts, the study relied on participant-reported clinical history. Sequencing used PBMCs or T cells enriched from blood (not recorded which). The receptor comes from a woman aged 70 to 79 in a cohort exposed to, infected with or recovered from COVID-19 (not recorded which). The chain joins TRBV6-2 or TRBV6-3 to TRBJ2-3, with D tentatively TRBD2 (6 bases). The CDR3 DNA reads as TGTGCCAGCAGACCTAGCGCCACAGATACGCAGTATTTT. Translated, it gives CASRPSATDTQYF.